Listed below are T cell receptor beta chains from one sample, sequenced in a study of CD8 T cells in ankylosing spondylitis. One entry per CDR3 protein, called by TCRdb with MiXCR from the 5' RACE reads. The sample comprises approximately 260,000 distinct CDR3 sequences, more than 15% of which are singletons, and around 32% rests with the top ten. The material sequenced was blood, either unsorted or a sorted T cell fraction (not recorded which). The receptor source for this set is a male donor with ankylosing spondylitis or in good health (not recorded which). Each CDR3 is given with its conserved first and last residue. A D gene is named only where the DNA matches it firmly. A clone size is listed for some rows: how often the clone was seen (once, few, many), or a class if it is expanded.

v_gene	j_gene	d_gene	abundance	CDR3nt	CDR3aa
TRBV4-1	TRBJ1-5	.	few	TGCGCCAGCAGCCAGGCGGGCGATCAGCCCCAGCATTTT	CASSQAGDQPQHF
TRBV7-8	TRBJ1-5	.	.	TGTGCCTCCGGGACGGGAGAGGGTAGCAATCAGCCCCAGCATTTT	CASGTGEGSNQPQHF
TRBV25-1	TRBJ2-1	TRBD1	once	TGTGCCAGCAGTGAAGAGGGACAGGGGATGGAAGAGACCCAGTTCTTC	CASSEEGQGMEETQFF
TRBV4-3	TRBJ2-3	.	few	TGCGCCAGCAGCCCAGAGGGGGGGCTTCGCACAGATACGCAGTATTTT	CASSPEGGLRTDTQYF
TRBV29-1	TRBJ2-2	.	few	TGCAGCGTTGAACGGGGTGACGCCAACACCGGGGAGCTGTTTTTT	CSVERGDANTGELFF
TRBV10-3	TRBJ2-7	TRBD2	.	TGTGCCATCAGTGTTTTGTCTAGCGGGGTCTACGAGCAGTACTTC	CAISVLSSGVYEQYF
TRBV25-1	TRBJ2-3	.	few	TGTGCCAGCAGTAACAGGCGCGGGGGCACAGATACGCAGTATTTT	CASSNRRGGTDTQYF
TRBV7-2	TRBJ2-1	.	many	TGTGCCAGCAGCTTAACCGGATACAATGAGCAGTTCTTC	CASSLTGYNEQFF
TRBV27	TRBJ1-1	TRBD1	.	TGTGCCAGCAGTAGACAGGGAGAGAACACTGAAGCTTTCTTT	CASSRQGENTEAFF
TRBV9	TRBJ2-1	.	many	TGTGCCAGCAGCGTAGGCACGGGCTCCTACAATGAGCAGTTCTTC	CASSVGTGSYNEQFF
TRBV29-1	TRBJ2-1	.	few	TGCAGCGTTGAAGGGAGGGATGAGCAGTTCTTC	CSVEGRDEQFF
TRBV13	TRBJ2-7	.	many	TGTGCCAGCAGCCAGACGGGACTTACTTCCTACGAGCAGTACTTC	CASSQTGLTSYEQYF
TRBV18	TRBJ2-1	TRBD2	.	TGTGCCAGCTCACCGACATTAGGCGGGAGCTCCTACAATGAGCAGTTCTTC	CASSPTLGGSSYNEQFF
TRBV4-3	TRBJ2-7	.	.	TGCGCCAGCAGCCAAGATCCTGAACCCCCTTACGAGCAGTACTTC	CASSQDPEPPYEQYF
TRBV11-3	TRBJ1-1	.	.	TGTGCCAGCAGCCTTAGGGGGGCGAACACTGAAGCTTTCTTT	CASSLRGANTEAFF
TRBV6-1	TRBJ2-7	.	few	TGTGCCAGCAGTATTTCCGACGGCAGCTCCTACGAGCAGTACTTC	CASSISDGSSYEQYF
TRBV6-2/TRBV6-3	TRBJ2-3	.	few	TGTGCCAGCAGTTACGCCGCGGACCTAGATACGCAGTATTTT	CASSYAADLDTQYF
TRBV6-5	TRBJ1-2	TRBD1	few	TGTGCCAGCAGTTACACAACAGGGGGTTATGGCTACACCTTC	CASSYTTGGYGYTF
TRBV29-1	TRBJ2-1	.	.	TGCAGCGTTGAAGTGAATAGCGTGCATTTCAATGAGCAGTTCTTC	CSVEVNSVHFNEQFF
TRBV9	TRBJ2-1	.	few	TGTGCCAGCAGCCCCTCCGGTGTGAGTAGCCAGTTCTTC	CASSPSGVSSQFF
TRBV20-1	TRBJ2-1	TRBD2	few	TGCAGTGCTCCCAGCCCTACCGGGACTATATACAATGAGCAGTTCTTC	CSAPSPTGTIYNEQFF
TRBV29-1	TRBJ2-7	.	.	TGCAGCGTTGTGGAAAAAGGGCACTCCTACGAGCAGTACTTC	CSVVEKGHSYEQYF
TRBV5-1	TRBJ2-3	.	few	TGCGCCAGCAGCTTGGTAGGGTGGAGCACAGATACGCAGTATTTT	CASSLVGWSTDTQYF
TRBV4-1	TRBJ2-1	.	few	TGCGCCAGCAGCCAAGATGTGGGGTCGGGTGAGCAGTTCTTC	CASSQDVGSGEQFF
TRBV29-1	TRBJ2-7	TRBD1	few	TGCAGCGTTGTCGGCGACAGGGGCTACGAGCAGTACTTC	CSVVGDRGYEQYF
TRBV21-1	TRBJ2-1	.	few	TGTGCCAGCAGCAAAGAGGGGGCAGGGGACAATGAGCAGTTCTTC	CASSKEGAGDNEQFF
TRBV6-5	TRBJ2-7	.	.	TGTGCCAGCAGTTACTCGGGGGGTAGCTCCTACGAGCAGTACTTC	CASSYSGGSSYEQYF
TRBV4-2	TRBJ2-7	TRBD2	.	TGTGCCAGCAGCCAGGTGGCGGGAGGGGTTTACGAGCAGTACTTC	CASSQVAGGVYEQYF
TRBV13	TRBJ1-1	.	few	TGTGCCAGCAGCCAGAAGGAACGCGGCACTGAAGCTTTCTTT	CASSQKERGTEAFF
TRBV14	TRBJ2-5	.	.	TGTGCCAGCAGCCAAGTTAATGTTAGGGGAGAGACCCAGTACTTC	CASSQVNVRGETQYF
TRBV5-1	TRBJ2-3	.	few	TGCGCCAGCAGCTTGACTTTGGCGGCAGCTAGCACAGATACGCAGTATTTT	CASSLTLAAASTDTQYF
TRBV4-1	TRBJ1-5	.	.	TGCGCCAGCAGCCTCAGGAATTATAGCAATCAGCCCCAGCATTTT	CASSLRNYSNQPQHF
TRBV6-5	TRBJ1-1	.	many	TGTGCCAGCAGTTACTCCGGGTCAAACACTGAAGCTTTCTTT	CASSYSGSNTEAFF
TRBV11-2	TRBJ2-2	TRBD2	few	TGTGCCAGCAGCCCCCCAGAGGGAGGGACCGGGGAGCTGTTTTTT	CASSPPEGGTGELFF
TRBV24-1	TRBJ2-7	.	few	TGTGCCACCAGTGATCGCCAGGCTCAAACCTACGAGCAGTACTTC	CATSDRQAQTYEQYF
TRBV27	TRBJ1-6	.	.	TGTGCCAGCAGTTTCCTAGGGAGGCCCCTCCACTTT	CASSFLGRPLHF
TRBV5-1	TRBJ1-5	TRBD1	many	TGCGCCAGCAGCATCTCAGGGGGGAATCAGCCCCAGCATTTT	CASSISGGNQPQHF
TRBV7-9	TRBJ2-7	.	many	TGTGCCAGCAGTCCAGATAGCTCCTACGAGCAGTACTTC	CASSPDSSYEQYF
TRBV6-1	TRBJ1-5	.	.	TGTGCCAGCAGTGAAGGGGCAGGATCGTTCCATCAGCCCCAGCATTTT	CASSEGAGSFHQPQHF
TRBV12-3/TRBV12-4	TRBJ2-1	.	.	TGTGCCAGCAGTTTTCTTCCAGAGGCTGAGCAGTTCTTC	CASSFLPEAEQFF
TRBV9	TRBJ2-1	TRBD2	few	TGTGCCAGCAGCTGGATAGCGGGAGAGGGAGACAATGAGCAGTTCTTC	CASSWIAGEGDNEQFF
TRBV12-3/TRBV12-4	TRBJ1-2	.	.	TGTGCCAGCAGTCAGGGTTGGGCTAACTATGGCTACACCTTC	CASSQGWANYGYTF
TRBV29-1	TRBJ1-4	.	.	TGCAGCGTCGAACTGGCGGGGGCTAATGAAAAACTGTTTTTT	CSVELAGANEKLFF
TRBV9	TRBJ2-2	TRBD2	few	TGTGCCAGCAGCGAGGGACTAGCGGGGGCGAACACCGGGGAGCTGTTTTTT	CASSEGLAGANTGELFF
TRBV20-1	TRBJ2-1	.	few	TGCAGTGCTAGGACGATCTCCTACAATGAGCAGTTCTTC	CSARTISYNEQFF
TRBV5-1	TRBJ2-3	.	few	TGCGCCAGCAGCTCGCTAGGGACTTCAGGGGATACGCAGTATTTT	CASSSLGTSGDTQYF
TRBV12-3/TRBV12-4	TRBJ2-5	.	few	TGTGCCAGCAGTTTAGCGCGGGTATCTGGCGGGACCGCCGGGGAGACCCAGTACTTC	CASSLARVSGGTAGETQYF
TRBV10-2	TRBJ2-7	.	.	TGCGCCAGCAGTGAGTTCACGGGGGAGCAGTACTTC	CASSEFTGEQYF
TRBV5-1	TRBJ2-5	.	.	TGCGCCAGCAGCAGTAGCGGAGACCAAGAGACCCAGTACTTC	CASSSSGDQETQYF
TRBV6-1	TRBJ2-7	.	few	TGTGCCGCGGCGGGCAGGGCCTCCTACGAGCAGTACTTC	CAAAGRASYEQYF
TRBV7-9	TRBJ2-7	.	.	TGTGCCAGCAGCTTAACCGGGACGGACTCCTACGAGCAGTACTTC	CASSLTGTDSYEQYF
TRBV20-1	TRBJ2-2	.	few	TGCAGTGCTAGAGTCCCGACGAACACCGGGGAGCTGTTTTTT	CSARVPTNTGELFF